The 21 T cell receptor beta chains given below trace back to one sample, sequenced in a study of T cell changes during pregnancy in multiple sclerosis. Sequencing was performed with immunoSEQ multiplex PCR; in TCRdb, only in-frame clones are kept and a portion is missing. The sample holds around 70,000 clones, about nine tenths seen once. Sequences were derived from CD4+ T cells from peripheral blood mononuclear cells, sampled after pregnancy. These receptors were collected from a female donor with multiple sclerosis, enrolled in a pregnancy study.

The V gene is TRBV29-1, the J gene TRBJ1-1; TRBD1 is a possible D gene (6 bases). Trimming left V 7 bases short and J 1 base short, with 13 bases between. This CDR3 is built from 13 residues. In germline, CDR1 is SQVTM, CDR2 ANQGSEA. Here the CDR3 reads CSASVGQNTEAFF. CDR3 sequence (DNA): TGCAGCGCTTCGGTGGGACAGAACACTGAAGCTTTCTTT.

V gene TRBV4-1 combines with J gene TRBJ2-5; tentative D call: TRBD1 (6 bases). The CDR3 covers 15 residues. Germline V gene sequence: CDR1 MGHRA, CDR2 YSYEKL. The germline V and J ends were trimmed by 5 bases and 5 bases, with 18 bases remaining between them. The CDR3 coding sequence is TGCGCCAGCAGCTCGGGACAAACCCTCAGGGAGACCCAGTACTTC. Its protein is CASSSGQTLRETQYF.

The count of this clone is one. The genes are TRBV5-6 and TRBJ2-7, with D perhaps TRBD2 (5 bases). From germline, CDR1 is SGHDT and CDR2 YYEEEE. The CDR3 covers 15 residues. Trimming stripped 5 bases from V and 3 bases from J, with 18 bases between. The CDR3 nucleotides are TGTGCCAGCAGAGAGGGTAACCTGGGAGTCTACGAGCAGTACTTC. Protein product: CASREGNLGVYEQYF.

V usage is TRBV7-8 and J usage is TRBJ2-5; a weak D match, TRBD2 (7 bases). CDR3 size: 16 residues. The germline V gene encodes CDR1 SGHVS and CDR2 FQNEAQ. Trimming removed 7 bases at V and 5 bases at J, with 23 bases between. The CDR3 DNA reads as TGTGCCAGCAATCAAGGCGGGGGCTATCAAGTCGAGACCCAGTACTTC. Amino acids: CASNQGGGYQVETQYF.

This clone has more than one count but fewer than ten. Written as DNA, the CDR3 is TGTGCCAGCAGCGTGCGTGGAGGGGAAGCTTTCTTT. Its protein product is CASSVRGGEAFF. This sequence joins TRBV13 and TRBJ1-1; unclear D gene. Per germline, CDR1 PRHDT and CDR2 FYEKMQ (reference sequence). The germline V and J ends were trimmed by 5 bases and 8 bases, with 12 bases remaining between them. The CDR3 consists of 12 residues.

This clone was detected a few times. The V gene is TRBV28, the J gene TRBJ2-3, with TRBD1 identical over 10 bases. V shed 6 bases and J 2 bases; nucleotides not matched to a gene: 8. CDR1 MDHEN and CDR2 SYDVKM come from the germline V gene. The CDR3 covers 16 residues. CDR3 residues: CASSPTGGRLTDTQYF. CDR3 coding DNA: TGTGCCAGCAGCCCGACAGGGGGCAGGCTCACAGATACGCAGTATTTT.

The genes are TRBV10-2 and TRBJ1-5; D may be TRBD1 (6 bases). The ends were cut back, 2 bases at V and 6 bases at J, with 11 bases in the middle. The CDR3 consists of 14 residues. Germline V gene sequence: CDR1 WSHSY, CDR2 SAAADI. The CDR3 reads CASSEGRGAQPQHF. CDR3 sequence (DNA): TGCGCCAGCAGTGAGGGGAGGGGGGCTCAGCCCCAGCATTTT.

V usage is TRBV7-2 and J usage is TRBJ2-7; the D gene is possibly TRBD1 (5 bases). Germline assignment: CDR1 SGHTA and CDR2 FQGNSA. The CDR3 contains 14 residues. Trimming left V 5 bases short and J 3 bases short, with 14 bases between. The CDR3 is CASSPPQGRYEQYF. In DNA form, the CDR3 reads TGTGCCAGCAGCCCCCCCCAGGGTCGCTACGAGCAGTACTTC.

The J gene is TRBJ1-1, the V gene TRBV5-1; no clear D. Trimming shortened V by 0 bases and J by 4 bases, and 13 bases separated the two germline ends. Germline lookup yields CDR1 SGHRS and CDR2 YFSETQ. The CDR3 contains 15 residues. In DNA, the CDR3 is TGCGCCAGCAGCTTGGGGTCGGGAGGAACCACTGAAGCTTTCTTT. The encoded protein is CASSLGSGGTTEAFF. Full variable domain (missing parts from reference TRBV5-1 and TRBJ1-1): KAGVTQTPRYLIKTRGQQVTLSCSPISGHRSVSWYQQTPGQGLQFLFEYFSETQRNKGNFPGRFSGRQFSNSRSEMNVSTLELGDSALYLCASSLGSGGTTEAFFGQGTRLTVV.

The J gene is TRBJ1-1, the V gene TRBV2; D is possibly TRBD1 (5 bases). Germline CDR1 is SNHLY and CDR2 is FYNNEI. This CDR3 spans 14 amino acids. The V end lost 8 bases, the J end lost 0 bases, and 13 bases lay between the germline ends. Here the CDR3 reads CASLSDTMNTEAFF. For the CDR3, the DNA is TGTGCCAGCCTCTCGGACACGATGAACACTGAAGCTTTCTTT.

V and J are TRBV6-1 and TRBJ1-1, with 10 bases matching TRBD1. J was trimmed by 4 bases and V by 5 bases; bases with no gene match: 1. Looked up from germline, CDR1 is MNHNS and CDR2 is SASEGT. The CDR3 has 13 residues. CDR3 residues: CASSWDRGTEAFF. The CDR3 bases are TGTGCCAGCAGTTGGGACAGGGGCACTGAAGCTTTCTTT.

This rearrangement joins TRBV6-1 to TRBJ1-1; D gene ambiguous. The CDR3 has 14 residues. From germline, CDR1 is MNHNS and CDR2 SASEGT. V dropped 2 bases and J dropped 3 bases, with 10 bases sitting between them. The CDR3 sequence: CASSETVSYTEAFF. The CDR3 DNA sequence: TGTGCCAGCAGTGAAACGGTGTCTTACACTGAAGCTTTCTTT.

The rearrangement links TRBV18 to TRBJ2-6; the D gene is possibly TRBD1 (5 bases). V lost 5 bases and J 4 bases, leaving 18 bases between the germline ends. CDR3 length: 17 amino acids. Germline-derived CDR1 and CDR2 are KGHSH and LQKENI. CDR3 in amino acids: CASSIDFAQGGANVLTF. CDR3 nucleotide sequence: TGTGCCAGCTCAATTGACTTCGCCCAGGGAGGGGCCAACGTCCTGACTTTC. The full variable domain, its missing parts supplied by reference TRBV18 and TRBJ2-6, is NAGVMQNPRHLVRRRGQEARLRCSPMKGHSHVYWYRQLPEEGLKFMVYLQKENIIDESGMPKERFSAEFPKEGPSILRIQQVVRGDSAAYFCASSIDFAQGGANVLTFGAGSRLTVL.

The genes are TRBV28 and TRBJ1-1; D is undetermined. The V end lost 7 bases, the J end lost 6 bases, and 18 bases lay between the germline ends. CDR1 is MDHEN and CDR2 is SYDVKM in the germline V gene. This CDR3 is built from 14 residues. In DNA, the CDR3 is TGTGCCAGCACTCTCGGGGTAGGGTTCGCTGAAGCTTTCTTT. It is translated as CASTLGVGFAEAFF.

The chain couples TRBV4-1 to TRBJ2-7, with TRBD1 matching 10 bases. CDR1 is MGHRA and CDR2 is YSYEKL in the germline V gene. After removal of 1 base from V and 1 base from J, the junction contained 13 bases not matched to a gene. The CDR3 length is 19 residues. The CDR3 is CASSQVPTGGAGVSYEQYF. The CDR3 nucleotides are TGCGCCAGCAGCCAAGTACCGACAGGGGGCGCCGGGGTGTCCTACGAGCAGTACTTC.

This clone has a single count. In nucleotides, the CDR3 is TGTGCCAGCAGCGGCATTGGCAGGGCCGATCAGCCCCAGCATTTT. Protein product: CASSGIGRADQPQHF. This chain uses TRBV7-2 with TRBJ1-5; D may be TRBD1 (5 bases). The CDR3 sequence is 15 residues long. Trimming took off 5 bases at V and 5 bases at J, with 16 bases between the two ends. Germline CDR1 reads SGHTA; CDR2 reads FQGNSA.

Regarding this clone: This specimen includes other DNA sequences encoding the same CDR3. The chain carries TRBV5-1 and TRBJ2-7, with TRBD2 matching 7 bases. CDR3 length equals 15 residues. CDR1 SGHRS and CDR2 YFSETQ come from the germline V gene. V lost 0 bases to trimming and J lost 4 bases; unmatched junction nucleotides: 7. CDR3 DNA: TGCGCCAGCAGCTTGGGGGGAGCGGGATCTTACGAGCAGTACTTC. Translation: CASSLGGAGSYEQYF.

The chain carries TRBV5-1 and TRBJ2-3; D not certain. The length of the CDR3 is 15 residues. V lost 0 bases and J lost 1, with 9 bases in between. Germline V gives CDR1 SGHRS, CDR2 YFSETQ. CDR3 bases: TGCGCCAGCAGCTTGGGGGCAGGTCGCACAGATACGCAGTATTTT. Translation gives CASSLGAGRTDTQYF.

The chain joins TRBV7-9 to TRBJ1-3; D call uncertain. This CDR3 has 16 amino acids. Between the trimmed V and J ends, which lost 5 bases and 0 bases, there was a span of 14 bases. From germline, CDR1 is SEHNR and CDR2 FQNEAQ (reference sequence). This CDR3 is CASSPRDSASGNTIYF. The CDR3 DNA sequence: TGTGCCAGCAGCCCGCGTGACTCGGCCTCTGGAAACACCATATATTTT.

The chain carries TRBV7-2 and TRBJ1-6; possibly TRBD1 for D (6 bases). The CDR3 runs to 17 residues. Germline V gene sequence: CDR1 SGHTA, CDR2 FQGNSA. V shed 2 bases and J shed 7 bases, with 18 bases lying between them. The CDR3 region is CASSLYPPGAGNSPLHF. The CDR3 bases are TGTGCCAGCAGCTTATATCCCCCAGGGGCAGGGAATTCACCCCTCCACTTT.

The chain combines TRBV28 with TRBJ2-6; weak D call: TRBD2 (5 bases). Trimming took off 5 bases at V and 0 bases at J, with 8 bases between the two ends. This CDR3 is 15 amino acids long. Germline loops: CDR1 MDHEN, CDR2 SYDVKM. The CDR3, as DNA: TGTGCCAGCAGTAGGGCGGGCTCTGGGGCCAACGTCCTGACTTTC. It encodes CASSRAGSGANVLTF.